Sequencing of this T cell receptor (beta chain) was carried out in a study of blood T cell repertoires in COVID-19. At the level of the study: Material from acute and convalescent COVID-19 was sourced from the United States, Italy and Spain. Nucleic acid was either cDNA or gDNA, and it came from T cells, B-cell-depleted T cells, or PBMCs.

Original methodology: Nucleated cell counts were estimated from reference gene primer amplification. Method: immunoSEQ multiplex PCR; TCRdb's copy keeps in-frame clones and lacks some. V, J and clone size were drawn from that table, and D and trimming were deduced from the DNA. The sample includes under 350,000 clones, approximately 90% seen only once; the top ten take around 4.4%. CDR3 size: 16 residues. Trimming cost V 3 bases and J 6 bases; bases outside gene matches: 10. CDR1 and CDR2 from the germline V gene are SGHNT and YYREEE (reference sequence). This clonotype was sampled from a man aged 40-55 years with acute or convalescent COVID-19. The sample taken for sequencing was peripheral blood. The chain uses TRBV5-4 and TRBJ2-2, with TRBD2 matching over 8 bases. The CDR3 protein is CASSSVASGFPGELFF. CDR3 in DNA: TGTGCCAGCAGCTCAGTGGCTAGCGGGTTTCCCGGGGAGCTGTTTTTT.